The clone carrying this T cell receptor beta chain was seen ten or more times. What it recognizes is unknown. TCRdb redid the calling of the reads with MiXCR, one entry per CDR3 protein. This sample has about 680,000 distinct CDR3 sequences, with 20% to 25% found just once. This sample is drawn from a study of T cell repertoires in cytomegalovirus infection. Germline CDR1 and CDR2: MDHEN and SYDVKM. V gave up 5 bases and J gave up 5 bases, with 12 bases separating them. The CDR3 contains 14 residues. Study outcomes and limitations: Across the ex vivo response, the dominant clonotypes were HLA-C-restricted CMV-specific TCR beta clonotypes.

Material: CD8+ T cells from PBMCs. This clonotype was sampled from a human donor in good health (CMV status not recorded). Some clones in this sample may be carry-over from other donors' samples. This chain links TRBV28 with TRBJ2-2, with D perhaps matching TRBD2 (5 bases). The CDR3 coding sequence is TGTGCCAGCAGTCCCGAGGGTCGTACCGGGGAGCTGTTTTTT. Translation: CASSPEGRTGELFF.